The source of this T cell receptor (beta chain) is a study of CD8+CD57+ T cells in acquired aplastic anemia. As for the study in general: Yields of DNA that came from sorted CD4+ and CD8+ cells averaged approximately 3.5 ug. Average CD4+ read depth in healthy donors was some 9.9 million reads. Study-wide points: Significant differences in CD8+ Simpson's diversity were not observed between patients and controls. Patients and controls had in common 25 to 30 CD8+ CDR3 sequences.

Genomic DNA constituted the template upon which TCR beta VDJ and CDR3 profiling was performed. TCRdb re-analysed the reads in MiXCR, keeping a single row per CDR3 protein. The repertoire includes a few hundred thousand distinct CDR3 sequences, approximately 57% of them detected once, and about 29% sits in the top ten. This clonotype was seen at least ten times. Antigen: not known. The sample taken for sequencing was sorted CD4+, CD8+, or CD8+CD57+ T cells (not recorded which) from PBMCs. The receptor was isolated from a human donor in good health.

Here the CDR3 reads CASSQFETGELFF. CDR3 DNA: TGCGCCAGCAGCCAATTCGAGACCGGGGAGCTGTTTTTT. The rearrangement uses TRBV4-3 and TRBJ2-2, with D hard to call. The V and J ends lost 2 bases and 5 bases respectively, with 6 bases between them. Germline V gives CDR1 LGHNA, CDR2 YSLEER. The CDR3 runs 13 residues.